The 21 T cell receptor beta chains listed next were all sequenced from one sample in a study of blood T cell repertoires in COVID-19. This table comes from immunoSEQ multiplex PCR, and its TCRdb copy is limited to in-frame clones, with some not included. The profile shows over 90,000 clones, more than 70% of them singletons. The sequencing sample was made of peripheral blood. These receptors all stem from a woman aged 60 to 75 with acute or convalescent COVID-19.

CDR3 in DNA: TGTGCCAGCAGTGAACGGGACTACACAGATACGCAGTATTTT. Translating it yields CASSERDYTDTQYF. The genes are TRBV25-1 and TRBJ2-3; TRBD2 agrees at 7 bases. The CDR3 spans 14 residues. Germline CDR1 reads MGHDK; CDR2 reads SYGVNS. J lost 2 bases, V lost 2 bases, and 1 base had no gene match.

The CDR3 here is CASSLGWASGKVDEQFF. The CDR3 nucleotides are TGTGCCAGCAGCTTAGGCTGGGCTAGCGGGAAGGTGGATGAGCAGTTCTTC. The chain carries TRBV7-9 and TRBJ2-1; 9 bases fit TRBD2. In germline, CDR1 is SEHNR, CDR2 FQNEAQ (reference sequence). The CDR3 is made up of 17 amino acids. Trimming took 1 base from V and 8 from J; bases not matched to a gene: 12.

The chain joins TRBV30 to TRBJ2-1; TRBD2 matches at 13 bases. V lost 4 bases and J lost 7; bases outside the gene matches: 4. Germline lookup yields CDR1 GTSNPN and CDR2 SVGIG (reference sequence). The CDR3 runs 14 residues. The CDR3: CAWNPGLAGNEQFF. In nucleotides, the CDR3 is TGTGCCTGGAACCCGGGACTAGCGGGAAATGAGCAGTTCTTC.

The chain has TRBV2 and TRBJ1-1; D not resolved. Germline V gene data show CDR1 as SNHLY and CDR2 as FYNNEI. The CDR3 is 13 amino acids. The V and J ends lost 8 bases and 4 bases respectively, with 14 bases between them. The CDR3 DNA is TGTGCCAGCCGGGTGGCCTTAGGCACTGAAGCTTTCTTT. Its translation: CASRVALGTEAFF. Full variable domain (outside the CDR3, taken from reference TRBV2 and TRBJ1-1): EPEVTQTPSHQVTQMGQEVILRCVPISNHLYFYWYRQILGQKVEFLVSFYNNEISEKSEIFDDQFSVERPDGSNFTLKIRSTKLEDSAMYFCASRVALGTEAFFGQGTRLTVV.

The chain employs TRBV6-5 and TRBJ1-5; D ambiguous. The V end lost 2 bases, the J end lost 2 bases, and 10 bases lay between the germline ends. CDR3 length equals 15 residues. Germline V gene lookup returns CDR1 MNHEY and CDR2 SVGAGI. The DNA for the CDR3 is TGTGCCAGCAGTTACCCGGGTCTCGGCAATCAGCCCCAGCATTTT. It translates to CASSYPGLGNQPQHF.

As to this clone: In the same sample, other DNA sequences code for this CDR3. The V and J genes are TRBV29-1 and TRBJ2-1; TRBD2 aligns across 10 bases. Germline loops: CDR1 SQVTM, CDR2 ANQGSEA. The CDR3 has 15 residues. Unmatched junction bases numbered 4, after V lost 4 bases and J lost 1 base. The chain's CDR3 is CSVGSAGGSYNEQFF. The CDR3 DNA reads TGCAGCGTTGGTTCAGCGGGAGGGTCCTACAATGAGCAGTTCTTC.

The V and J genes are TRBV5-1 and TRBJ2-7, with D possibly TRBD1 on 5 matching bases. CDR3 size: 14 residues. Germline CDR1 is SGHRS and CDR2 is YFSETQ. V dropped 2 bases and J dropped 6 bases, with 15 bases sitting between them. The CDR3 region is CASSLQDPIGEQYF. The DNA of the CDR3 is TGCGCCAGCAGCTTACAGGACCCCATAGGCGAGCAGTACTTC.

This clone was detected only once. The DNA of the CDR3 is TGCGCCAGCAGCTCTAGAGGCAGCGGGAGAGCACCTAGCACAGATACGCAGTATTTT. As protein: CASSSRGSGRAPSTDTQYF. V usage is TRBV5-1 and J usage is TRBJ2-3, with 8 nucleotides matching TRBD2. Losses at the gene ends were 3 bases for V and 0 bases for J; bases not matched to a gene: 15. This CDR3 is 19 amino acids long. CDR1 is SGHRS and CDR2 is YFSETQ in the germline V gene.

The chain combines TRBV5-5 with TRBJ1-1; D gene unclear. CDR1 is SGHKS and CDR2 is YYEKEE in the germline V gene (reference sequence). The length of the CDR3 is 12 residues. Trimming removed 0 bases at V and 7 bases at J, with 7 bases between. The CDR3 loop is CASSLGSIEAFF. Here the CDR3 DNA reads TGTGCCAGCAGCTTGGGCAGTATTGAAGCTTTCTTT.

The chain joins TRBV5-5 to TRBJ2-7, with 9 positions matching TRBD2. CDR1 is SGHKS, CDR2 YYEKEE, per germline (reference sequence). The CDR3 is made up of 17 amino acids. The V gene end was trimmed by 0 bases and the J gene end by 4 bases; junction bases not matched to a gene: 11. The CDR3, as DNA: TGTGCCAGCAGCTTGGAGGGTAGCGGGAGTTTTCCGTACGAGCAGTACTTC. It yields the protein CASSLEGSGSFPYEQYF.

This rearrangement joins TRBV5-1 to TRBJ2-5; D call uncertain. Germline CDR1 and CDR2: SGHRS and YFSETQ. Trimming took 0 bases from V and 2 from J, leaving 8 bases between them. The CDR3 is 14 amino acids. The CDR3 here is CASSLGEAQETQYF. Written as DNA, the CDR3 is TGCGCCAGCAGCTTGGGCGAAGCTCAAGAGACCCAGTACTTC.

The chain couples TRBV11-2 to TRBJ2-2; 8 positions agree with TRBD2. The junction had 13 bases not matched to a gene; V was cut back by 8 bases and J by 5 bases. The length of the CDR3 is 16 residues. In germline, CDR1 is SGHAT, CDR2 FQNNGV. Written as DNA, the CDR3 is TGTGCCAGCTCCCCAACCGGGACTAGTATAACCGGGGAGCTGTTTTTT. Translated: CASSPTGTSITGELFF.

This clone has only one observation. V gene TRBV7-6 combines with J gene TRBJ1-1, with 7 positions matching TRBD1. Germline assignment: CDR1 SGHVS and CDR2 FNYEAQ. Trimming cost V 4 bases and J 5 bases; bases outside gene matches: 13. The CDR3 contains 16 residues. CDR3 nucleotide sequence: TGTGCCAGCAGCTCTAGGGCCATACAGGGGCGGACTGAAGCTTTCTTT. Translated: CASSSRAIQGRTEAFF.

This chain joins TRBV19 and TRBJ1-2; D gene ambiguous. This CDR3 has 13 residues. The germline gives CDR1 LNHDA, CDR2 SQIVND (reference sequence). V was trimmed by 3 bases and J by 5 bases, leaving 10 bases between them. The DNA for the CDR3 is TGTGCCAGTAGTATGCGAGGAGGGTATGGCTACACCTTC. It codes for CASSMRGGYGYTF.

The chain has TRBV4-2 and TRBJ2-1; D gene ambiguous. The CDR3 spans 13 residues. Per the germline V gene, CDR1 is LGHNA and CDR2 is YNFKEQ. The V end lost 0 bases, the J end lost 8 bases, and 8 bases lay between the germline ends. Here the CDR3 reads CASSQDPLDEQFF. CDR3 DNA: TGTGCCAGCAGCCAAGATCCCCTTGATGAGCAGTTCTTC.

The CDR3 is CASSPGTGGLYEQYF. The CDR3 DNA reads as TGTGCCAGCTCACCCGGGACAGGGGGCCTCTACGAGCAGTACTTC. The rearrangement links TRBV18 to TRBJ2-7; TRBD1 matches at 12 bases. CDR1 KGHSH and CDR2 LQKENI come from the germline V gene. Trimming removed 3 bases from V and 3 bases from J; junction bases left unmatched: 3. The CDR3 consists of 15 residues.

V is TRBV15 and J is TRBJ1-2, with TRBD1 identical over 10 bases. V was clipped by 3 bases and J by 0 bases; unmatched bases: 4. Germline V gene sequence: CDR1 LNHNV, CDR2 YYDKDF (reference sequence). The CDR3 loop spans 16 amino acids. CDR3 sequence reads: CATSRGTGDTNYGYTF. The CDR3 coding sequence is TGTGCCACCAGCAGGGGGACAGGGGATACTAACTATGGCTACACCTTC.

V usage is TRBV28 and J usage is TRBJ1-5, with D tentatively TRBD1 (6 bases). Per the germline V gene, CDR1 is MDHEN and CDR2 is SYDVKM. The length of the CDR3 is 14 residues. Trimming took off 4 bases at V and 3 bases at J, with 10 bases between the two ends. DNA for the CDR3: TGTGCCAGCAGTTCCGGGGGGGCCAATCAGCCCCAGCATTTT. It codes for CASSSGGANQPQHF.

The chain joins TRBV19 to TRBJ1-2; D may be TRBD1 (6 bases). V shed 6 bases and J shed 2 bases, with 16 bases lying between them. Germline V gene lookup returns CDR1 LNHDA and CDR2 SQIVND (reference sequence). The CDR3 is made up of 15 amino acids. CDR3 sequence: CASRDTGTSNYGYTF. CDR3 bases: TGTGCCAGTAGAGACACGGGGACATCCAACTATGGCTACACCTTC.

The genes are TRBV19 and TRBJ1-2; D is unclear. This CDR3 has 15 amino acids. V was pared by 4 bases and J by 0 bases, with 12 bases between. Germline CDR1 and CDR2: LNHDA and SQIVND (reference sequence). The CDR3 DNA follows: TGTGCCAGTAGTACCCGCCTGACACCTAACTATGGCTACACCTTC. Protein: CASSTRLTPNYGYTF.

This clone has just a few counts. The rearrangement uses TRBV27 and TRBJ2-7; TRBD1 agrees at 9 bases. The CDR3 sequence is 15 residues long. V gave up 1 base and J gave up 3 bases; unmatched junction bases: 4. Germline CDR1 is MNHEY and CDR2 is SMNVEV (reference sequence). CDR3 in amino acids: CASSLLGQGFYEQYF. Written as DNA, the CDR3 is TGTGCCAGCAGTTTATTGGGACAGGGATTCTACGAGCAGTACTTC.